The 15 T cell receptor beta chains in this list originate from one sample, sequenced in a study of a mutant IDH1 vaccine in newly diagnosed glioma (dated by TCRdb to 2020 to 2023). Library preparation employed the immunoSEQ multiplex PCR assay. TCRdb obtained this table from immuneACCESS and retained in-frame rearrangements with V and J assigned. These tables miss some clones; where compared with another copy, unresolved V genes account for less than half of the shortfall, and the remainder is unexplained. The sample profile shows 75,000 to 100,000 clones; roughly 90% of them were found once. Of the sample, approximately 0.57% falls within the top ten clones. What this sample's time point label stands for: baseline, week 1 (first vaccination visit). The treatment or condition label of this sample denotes: pre-vaccination baseline after standard-of-care therapy. The material was PBMCs, obtained from a glioma patient treated with radiotherapy, temozolomide or both. Receptor source: a woman aged 45 to 65 with glioma.

The chain links TRBV4-1 to TRBJ1-3; 7 bases are shared with TRBD1. The germline V gene encodes CDR1 MGHRA and CDR2 YSYEKL. This CDR3 has 18 amino acids. J was trimmed by 7 bases and V by 0 bases; bases with no gene match: 15. For the CDR3, the DNA is TGCGCCAGCAGCCAAGATAGTTTTACACAGGGGCTTCGGAACACCATATATTTT. This translates into CASSQDSFTQGLRNTIYF.

This sequence joins TRBV27 and TRBJ2-1; either TRBD1 or TRBD2 may fit D (5 bases each). In germline, CDR1 is MNHEY, CDR2 SMNVEV (reference sequence). Between the trimmed V and J ends, which lost 5 bases and 2 bases, there was a span of 13 bases. The CDR3 runs to 15 residues. In DNA form, the CDR3 reads TGTGCCAGCAGTCACCGGGACGGAGCCTACAATGAGCAGTTCTTC. The encoded protein is CASSHRDGAYNEQFF.

This clone showed up just once. This rearrangement joins TRBV5-5 to TRBJ2-1, with 7 bases identical to TRBD1. The junction had 10 bases not matched to a gene; V was cut back by 3 bases and J by 7 bases. CDR1 is SGHKS and CDR2 is YYEKEE in the germline V gene (reference sequence). The CDR3 is 15 residues long. DNA of the CDR3: TGTGCCAGCAGCTGGGTGACAGGGCTGGGGAATGAGCAGTTCTTC. Its translation is CASSWVTGLGNEQFF.

There are a few counts of this clone. The V call is TRBV4-1, the J call TRBJ1-1, with D possibly TRBD1 on 6 matching bases. CDR1 is MGHRA and CDR2 is YSYEKL in the germline V gene. There are 14 residues in the CDR3. V gave up 4 bases and J gave up 5 bases, with 14 bases separating them. DNA of the CDR3: TGCGCCAGCAGCCCTCGGGGGGCCGGTACTGAAGCTTTCTTT. It specifies CASSPRGAGTEAFF.

The chain carries TRBV7-8 and TRBJ2-2; 8 bases fit TRBD1. CDR3 length: 15 amino acids. V dropped 5 bases and J dropped 6; count of bases not matched to a gene: 8. The germline CDR1 and CDR2 sequences are SGHVS and FQNEAQ. CDR3 in amino acids: CASSVMTGVAGELFF. The CDR3 DNA reads TGTGCCAGCAGCGTAATGACAGGGGTGGCCGGGGAGCTGTTTTTT.

V gene TRBV6-5 combines with J gene TRBJ1-1; no reliable D call. The CDR3 runs to 14 residues. Trimming removed 7 bases at V and 0 bases at J, with 12 bases between. Germline CDR1 is MNHEY and CDR2 is SVGAGI. The CDR3 bases are TGTGCCAGCATCAAAGGTCGGATGAACACTGAAGCTTTCTTT. Translated: CASIKGRMNTEAFF.

V gene TRBV4-2 combines with J gene TRBJ2-7; 9 bases map to TRBD2. Germline CDR1 LGHNA, CDR2 YNFKEQ. V lost 4 bases and J lost 4; bases outside the gene matches: 8. This CDR3 has 15 amino acids. The CDR3 region is CASSLSGRAAYEQYF. The DNA for the CDR3 is TGTGCCAGCAGCCTTAGCGGGAGAGCGGCTTACGAGCAGTACTTC.

The chain joins TRBV5-1 to TRBJ2-1; 8 nucleotides line up with TRBD2. The J segment lost 4 bases and the V segment lost 0 bases, leaving 3 bases of the junction unmatched. Germline CDR1 is SGHRS and CDR2 is YFSETQ. The CDR3 covers 15 residues. CDR3: CASSLDSGTYNEQFF. For the CDR3, the DNA is TGCGCCAGCAGCTTGGATAGCGGGACTTACAATGAGCAGTTCTTC.

The V and J genes are TRBV6-5 and TRBJ2-7, with a tentative D call TRBD2 (5 bases). The V gene lost 1 base and the J gene lost 3 bases, with 10 bases spanning the gap. CDR1 and CDR2 (germline): MNHEY, SVGAGI. The CDR3 is made up of 14 amino acids. This chain's CDR3 is CASSYYGVNYEQYF. As DNA, the CDR3 is TGTGCCAGCAGTTACTACGGGGTAAACTACGAGCAGTACTTC.

The V and J genes are TRBV28 and TRBJ2-1; TRBD2 agrees at 12 bases. Trimming at V came to 5 bases and at J to 3 bases, leaving 8 bases not matched to a gene. The CDR3 loop spans 17 amino acids. Germline values: CDR1 MDHEN, CDR2 SYDVKM. DNA of the CDR3: TGTGCCAGCAGTCCTACACTAGCGGGAGGATTCTACAATGAGCAGTTCTTC. As protein: CASSPTLAGGFYNEQFF.

J is TRBJ2-1 and V is TRBV28; 8 nucleotides line up with TRBD2. Germline V gene data show CDR1 as MDHEN and CDR2 as SYDVKM. After removal of 8 bases from V and 5 bases from J, the junction contained 5 bases not matched to a gene. CDR3 size: 13 residues. The CDR3 DNA is TGTGCCAGCCACCGGGAGGGGCACAATGAGCAGTTCTTC. It encodes CASHREGHNEQFF.

This chain links TRBV10-2 with TRBJ1-5; 7 nucleotides line up with TRBD1. Germline V gives CDR1 WSHSY, CDR2 SAAADI. There are 17 residues in the CDR3. V shed 2 bases, J shed 1 base, and the junction held 8 bases outside the gene matches. As DNA, the CDR3 is TGCGCCAGCAGTGAGAGGCAGGGGGTTAGGAGCAATCAGCCCCAGCATTTT. The encoded protein is CASSERQGVRSNQPQHF.

This clone was recorded only once. The V call is TRBV27, the J call TRBJ2-1; 10 nucleotides line up with TRBD2. The germline V gene encodes CDR1 MNHEY and CDR2 SMNVEV (reference sequence). This CDR3 has 15 residues. Unmatched junction bases numbered 0, after V lost 2 bases and J lost 2 bases. The CDR3 nucleotides read TGTGCCAGCAGTTTAACTAGCGGGACCTACAATGAGCAGTTCTTC. Translation gives CASSLTSGTYNEQFF.

The chain uses TRBV9 and TRBJ2-6; TRBD1 matches at 10 bases. Germline V gene sequence: CDR1 SGDLS, CDR2 YYNGEE. V gave up 0 bases and J gave up 1 base; unmatched junction bases: 4. The CDR3 spans 18 residues. The CDR3 nucleotides are TGTGCCAGCAGCGTAGCCCGGGACAGGGGTTCTGGGGCCAACGTCCTGACTTTC. This encodes CASSVARDRGSGANVLTF.

The chain has TRBV11-2 and TRBJ1-1; maybe TRBD1 (5 bases). The V end was cut by 4 bases, the J end by 2 bases, with 11 bases between. Looked up from germline, CDR1 is SGHAT and CDR2 is FQNNGV. This CDR3 region has 14 residues. In nucleotides, the CDR3 is TGTGCCAGCAGCTGGGGGGGGGAAAACACTGAAGCTTTCTTT. Its protein product is CASSWGGENTEAFF.